A selection of T cell receptor beta chains follows, all from one sample in a study of blood T cell repertoires in COVID-19. TCRdb keeps only in-frame clones here, not all; method: immunoSEQ multiplex PCR. Counted here are more than 100,000 clones, more than 75% occurring once; the ten biggest clones make up more than 25%. Sequenced: peripheral blood. All receptors derive from a woman aged 70-85 years with acute or convalescent COVID-19. CDR3s include the opening cysteine and the closing phenylalanine or tryptophan. D genes are given only for firm matches. Rows may omit the clone size; those that give it use once, few, many or a size class.

j_gene	abundance	v_gene	d_gene	CDR3aa	CDR3nt
TRBJ1-1	-	TRBV4-2	-	CASSQDRLSEAFF	TGTGCCAGCAGCCAAGATCGACTCAGCGAAGCTTTCTTT
TRBJ2-6	-	TRBV5-1	-	CASSLNGELSGANVLTF	TGCGCCAGCAGCCTAAACGGAGAACTCTCTGGGGCCAACGTCCTGACTTTC
TRBJ1-1	-	TRBV19	-	CASSIYFGVEGTEAFF	TGTGCCAGTAGTATTTATTTTGGGGTAGAGGGCACTGAAGCTTTCTTT
TRBJ2-3	-	TRBV21-1	-	CASSEHRVF	TGTGCCAGCAGCGAACACAGGGTTTTT
TRBJ1-5	-	TRBV5-5	TRBD1	CASSYSPSDRWNQPQHF	TGTGCCAGCAGCTACTCCCCTTCGGACAGGTGGAATCAGCCCCAGCATTTT
TRBJ2-1	-	TRBV5-4	TRBD2	CASSPGETSHVNEQFF	TGTGCCAGCAGCCCGGGGGAGACTAGCCACGTCAATGAGCAGTTCTTC
TRBJ1-5	-	TRBV19	TRBD1	CASSIFSGGSQPQHF	TGTGCCAGTAGTATCTTTTCAGGGGGCAGTCAGCCCCAGCATTTT
TRBJ2-3	-	TRBV15	-	CATSREQGSTDTQYF	TGTGCCACCAGCAGAGAGCAGGGGAGCACAGATACGCAGTATTTT
TRBJ2-1	once	TRBV6-5	TRBD1	CASRSRDREHNEQFF	TGTGCCAGCAGATCCCGGGACAGGGAGCACAATGAGCAGTTCTTC
TRBJ1-5	-	TRBV28	-	CASTGRSNQPQHF	TGTGCCAGCACAGGGAGGAGCAATCAGCCCCAGCATTTT
TRBJ2-1	-	TRBV4-1	TRBD2	CASSQDWGRAANEQFF	TGCGCCAGCAGCCAAGATTGGGGGAGGGCGGCGAATGAGCAGTTCTTC
TRBJ2-3	-	TRBV24-1	TRBD2	CATSDFSMTSGGRDTQYF	TGTGCCACCAGTGATTTCTCAATGACTAGCGGGGGGAGAGATACGCAGTATTTT
TRBJ2-3	-	TRBV7-9	-	CASSSGQSNTDTQYF	TGTGCCAGCAGTTCGGGACAATCAAACACAGATACGCAGTATTTT
TRBJ1-2	-	TRBV12-3/TRBV12-4	-	CASSSGVYGYTF	TGTGCCAGCAGTTCAGGGGTCTATGGCTACACCTTC
TRBJ1-3	-	TRBV2	TRBD1	CASSAGTGVKGSSGNTIYF	TGTGCCAGCAGTGCTGGGACAGGGGTTAAGGGAAGCTCTGGAAACACCATATATTTT
TRBJ1-2	-	TRBV7-9	-	CASSLLADRNYGYTF	TGTGCCAGCAGCTTATTGGCGGACAGAAACTATGGCTACACCTTC
TRBJ1-6	-	TRBV27	TRBD1	CASSFGQGASNSPLHF	TGTGCCAGCAGTTTTGGACAGGGGGCTTCTAATTCACCCCTCCACTTT
TRBJ1-6	few	TRBV4-1	TRBD1	CASSQPGQSSSYNSPLHF	TGCGCCAGCAGCCAACCGGGACAGAGTAGCTCCTATAATTCACCCCTCCACTTT
TRBJ1-3	-	TRBV28	-	CASSFSSGNTIYF	TGTGCCAGCAGTTTCTCCTCTGGAAACACCATATATTTT
TRBJ1-2	-	TRBV19	-	CASSSIPQGNYGYTF	TGTGCCAGTAGTTCAATCCCTCAGGGGAACTATGGCTACACCTTC
TRBJ2-2	few	TRBV23-1	TRBD1	CASSRSLQGASGELFF	TGCGCCAGCAGTCGGAGCCTACAGGGGGCATCCGGGGAGCTGTTTTTT
TRBJ2-1	-	TRBV29-1	TRBD1	CSASGTGGSYNEQFF	TGCAGCGCTTCCGGGACAGGGGGCTCCTACAATGAGCAGTTCTTC
TRBJ1-3	-	TRBV4-1	-	CASSPGGGRGTGNTIYF	TGCGCCAGCAGCCCCGGTGGCGGGCGAGGGACTGGAAACACCATATATTTT
TRBJ2-1	-	TRBV28	TRBD2	CASSPGLAGASSEQFF	TGTGCCAGCAGTCCGGGACTAGCGGGGGCGTCTAGTGAGCAGTTCTTC
TRBJ1-6	-	TRBV28	TRBD1	CASSLRATGHNSPLHF	TGTGCCAGCAGTTTAAGGGCGACAGGGCATAATTCACCCCTCCACTTT